The clone carrying this T cell receptor (beta chain) was detected only a few times. Via MiXCR, TCRdb re-called the 5' RACE reads, giving one row per CDR3 protein. This sample yields tens of thousands of distinct CDR3 sequences, of which roughly 8.7% are seen a single time; about 6% belongs to the top ten. These data come from a study of early T cells in non-severe SARS-CoV-2 infection. Study overall: Unsorted whole-blood RNA was sequenced in bulk, leaving chains unpaired.

J was trimmed by 8 bases and V by 6 bases; bases with no gene match: 14. Germline V gives CDR1 SQVTM, CDR2 ANQGSEA. The CDR3 covers 16 residues. The TCR comes from an adult who was a healthcare worker with PCR-confirmed SARS-CoV-2 infection or an uninfected control (not recorded which). The genes are TRBV29-1 and TRBJ2-1; 12 bases fit TRBD2. Sequencing used whole blood. CDR3 loop: CSVEARTSGVRDEQFF. The CDR3 coding sequence is TGCAGCGTCGAGGCCCGGACTAGCGGGGTCCGCGATGAGCAGTTCTTC.